This T cell receptor beta chain came from a study of graft-versus-host responses after intestinal transplantation. About the study: Multivisceral, liver-intestinal, or isolated intestinal transplants were performed in recipients.

The CDR3 consists of 15 residues. The germline V gene has CDR1 SGHRS and CDR2 YFSETQ. The J segment lost 0 bases and the V segment lost 4 bases, leaving 4 bases of the junction unmatched. Plating combined approximately 200,000 CFSE-labeled responder cells with approximately 200,000 irradiated, violet-dye-labeled stimulator cells. The responders that had proliferated, CFSE-low CD3+CD4+ and CD3+CD8+ cells, were sorted after the reaction. Study-level results: Graft-versus-host to host-versus-graft clonal ratios in allografts were high in patients with graft-donor T cell macrochimerism. GvH clones appeared in recipient marrow, some first in ileum or blood.

Produced via immunoSEQ multiplex PCR; TCRdb's table is partial and in-frame only. The sample lists some 7,000 clones, more than 30% occurring once. The TCR was taken from a human patient who was an organ donor for intestinal transplantation. The sequencing used alloreactive CD8+ T cells from a mixed lymphocyte reaction culture, collected before transplantation. The subset was: CFSE-low proliferating T cells sorted from approximately 6-day pre-transplant mixed lymphocyte reaction (GvH or HvG direction). J is TRBJ2-3 and V is TRBV5-1; 8 nucleotides agree with TRBD2. Here the CDR3 reads CASSPGRVSTDTQYF. CDR3 nucleotides: TGCGCCAGCAGCCCCGGGAGGGTTAGCACAGATACGCAGTATTTT.